Included here is one TCR beta chain sequence, with context. The antigen this receptor binds is unknown. Base qualities are not provided; no much larger clone lies one nucleotide away. The data are from a study of blood T cell repertoires in COVID-19 (dated by TCRdb to the early 2020s). For context, the study as a whole: Collaborator samples came from the United States, Italy and Spain and covered acute and convalescent phases of COVID-19. The prospective study material was composed of cDNA or gDNA derived from T cells, B-cell-depleted T cells, or PBMCs. Deeply sampled blood TCRbeta repertoires from subjects exposed to, actively infected with, or recovered from COVID-19 were included in the dataset. A freely available public database, intended as a resource for researchers studying the immune response to SARS-CoV-2, is where the repertoires were released. The samples were drawn from the first 160 participants of the ongoing ImmuneRACE study and from some 1,300 subjects provided by 6 global collaborators. A de-identified subject ID, COVID-19 status, age in years and sex were almost always included in the sample metadata. Where available, HLA class I and class II types were taken from metadata supplied by the sample provider and were not determined by assay-based typing.

In the prospective study, participants were roughly 18 to 100 years old, resided in about two dozen geographic areas of the United States, and were enrolled through a virtual design. In the prospective study, cohorts were assigned on the basis of participant-reported clinical history obtained from a screening survey and a study questionnaire. For ImmuneRACE Cohort 3, a participant was defined as recovered based on two consecutive negative NP/OP PCR tests, clearance by a healthcare professional, or resolution of symptoms. Mobile phlebotomists in the prospective study collected whole blood, serum and a nasopharyngeal or oropharyngeal swab from every participant. Prospective study participants could optionally give additional blood draws and questionnaires over an approximately 2-month period. Before DNA extraction, prospective study blood samples were shipped either frozen or at room temperature.

CDR1 is given as LGHDT and CDR2 as YNNKEL, both from the germline V gene (reference sequence). The CDR3 sequence holds 13 residues, the cysteine and phenylalanine included. This entry keeps only the CDR3 DNA: 39 bases, framed from base 1. Trimming costs V 4 bases and J 6 bases, and their ends lie 13 bases apart. Paper-wide results and their limitations: The quantity of clinical and demographic metadata differed by source and by participant and was supplied without curation.

The immunoSEQ Assay, a bias-controlled multiplex PCR, was used to amplify TCRbeta CDR3 regions from genomic DNA. The study's own analysis went as follows. Nucleated cell counts per sample were estimated from amplification of reference gene primers within the assay. Sequence reads were collapsed and filtered to measure the absolute abundance of every unique TCRbeta CDR3 rearrangement. For each sample, productive Simpson clonality was calculated by taking the square root of Simpson's diversity index across productive rearrangements. TCRdb mirrors the immuneACCESS table, restricted to in-frame sequences. Some clones are absent from its copies; in checked studies, under half trace to an unresolved V gene, and the reason for the others is unknown. That table is the source of V, J and clone size, and D and trimming were worked out from the DNA. The sample profile shows about 380,000 clones; 70% to 90% of them were found once. 1.3% of the sample belongs to the ten largest clones.

Sequencing was carried out using PBMCs or T cells enriched from blood (not recorded which). The TCR sequence derives from a man in his thirties or forties who had recovered from COVID-19. Recombination joined TRBV3-1 (or the pseudogene TRBV3-2) with TRBJ2-7, with TRBD1 tentatively as D gene (6 bases match). The nucleotide sequence reads TGTGCCAGCAGCCTCCCCGGGACAACCGAGCAGTACTTC. It is translated as CASSLPGTTEQYF.